This is a list of T cell receptor beta chains from one sample in a study of T cells in Graves' hyperthyroidism and ophthalmopathy. TCRdb reprocessed the multiplex PCR reads via MiXCR and lists one record per CDR3 protein. The sample has around 440,000 distinct CDR3 sequences, approximately 14% seen once; the top ten hold approximately 7.5%. What was sequenced was blood. All receptors derive from a woman younger than 30 with Graves' hyperthyroidism. The CDR3 runs from the conserved cysteine through the conserved F or W. A D gene is named only where the DNA matches it firmly. Part of the rows lack a size; the others show once, few, many or a class for expanded clones.

>TRBJ2-1|TRBV5-5|NA|many
TGTGCCAGCAGCTTGGGTAGAATCAATGAGCAGTTCTTC
CASSLGRINEQFF
>TRBJ1-1|TRBV11-3|NA|NA
TGTGCCAGCAGCTTATCCGTCATGAACACTGAAGCTTTCTTT
CASSLSVMNTEAFF
>TRBJ2-7|TRBV2|TRBD2|NA
TGTGCCAGCAGTGAATTTTGGACTAGCGGGGGATACGAGCAGTACTTC
CASSEFWTSGGYEQYF
>TRBJ2-7|TRBV5-1|TRBD1|many
TGCGCCAGCAGCGGAGGACAGGGTGTGTCCTACGAGCAGTACTTC
CASSGGQGVSYEQYF
>TRBJ1-3|TRBV20-1|NA|many
TGCAGTGCTAGAGATCCCGGACACCACTCTGGAAACACCATATATTTT
CSARDPGHHSGNTIYF
>TRBJ2-7|TRBV10-2|TRBD2|NA
TGCGCCAGCAGTGGGACTAGCGGGCGCGAGCAGTACTTC
CASSGTSGREQYF
>TRBJ2-1|TRBV11-2|TRBD2|many
TGTGCCAGCAGGGTAGCGGGAGCCTACAATGAGCAGTTCTTC
CASRVAGAYNEQFF
>TRBJ2-4|TRBV29-1|TRBD2|few
TGCAGCGTTGAAGATCACGGGCTAGCGGGGGGGTATTTAGCCAAAAACATTCAGTACTTC
CSVEDHGLAGGYLAKNIQYF
>TRBJ2-3|TRBV6-1|TRBD2|many
TGTGCCAGCGCCCGGACTAGCGGATACACAGATACGCAGTATTTT
CASARTSGYTDTQYF
>TRBJ2-7|TRBV4-1|TRBD2|NA
TGCGCCAGCAGCCAAGAGACCCCAGCTAGCGGCGTAACCTACGAGCAGTACTTC
CASSQETPASGVTYEQYF
>TRBJ2-1|TRBV29-1|TRBD2|many
TGCAGCGAGCGGGAGGGGTACAATGAGCAGTTCTTC
CSEREGYNEQFF
>TRBJ1-1|TRBV11-3|TRBD1|many
TGTGCCAGCAGCTTAAGGGGGACAGGGGGCCAGGCTGAAGCTTTCTTT
CASSLRGTGGQAEAFF
>TRBJ2-5|TRBV3-1|TRBD2|many
TGTGCCAGCAGCCCTACTAGCGGGGGGGCTGGAGAGACCCAGTACTTC
CASSPTSGGAGETQYF
>TRBJ2-5|TRBV11-2|NA|many
TGTGCCAGCAGCTTACCCCAAGTCGAGACCCAGTACTTC
CASSLPQVETQYF
>TRBJ2-2|TRBV28|NA|NA
TGTGCCAGCAGTGTACGTATCACCGGGGAGCTGTTTTTT
CASSVRITGELFF
>TRBJ1-2|TRBV7-2|NA|many
TGTGCCAGCAGCAGAACAGGGACGGACTATGGCTACACCTTC
CASSRTGTDYGYTF
>TRBJ2-1|TRBV9|NA|NA
TGTGCCAGCAGCGTAGGAGCCAGCATCTCGGATGAGCAGTTCTTC
CASSVGASISDEQFF
>TRBJ2-1|TRBV2|NA|many
TGTGCCAGCAGTGAGTACTACATGGGGAATGAGCAGTTCTTC
CASSEYYMGNEQFF
>TRBJ2-3|TRBV2|TRBD2|many
TGTGCCAGCAGTGAAGGGGCTAGCGGGGCAGATACGCAGTATTTT
CASSEGASGADTQYF
>TRBJ2-5|TRBV27|NA|many
TGTGCCAGCAGTTCGTCGGCATGGGAGACCCAGTACTTC
CASSSSAWETQYF
>TRBJ2-5|TRBV18|NA|many
TGTGCCAGCTCACCACCCCCAGGCCGAGAGACCCAGTACTTC
CASSPPPGRETQYF
>TRBJ1-2|TRBV19|NA|few
TGTGCCAGTAGTATAGCGGGGGCCTATGGCTACACCTTC
CASSIAGAYGYTF
>TRBJ1-4|TRBV9|TRBD1|few
TGTGCCAGCAGCGGGAGACAGGGGACTAATGAAAAACTGTTTTTT
CASSGRQGTNEKLFF
>TRBJ1-6|TRBV11-2|NA|many
TGTGCCAGCAGCCTCCAACTAGGGTGGGATTCACCCCTCCACTTT
CASSLQLGWDSPLHF
>TRBJ1-1|TRBV27|TRBD1|many
TGTGCCAGCAGTGACTCAGGGGGCTACACTGAAGCTTTCTTT
CASSDSGGYTEAFF
>TRBJ2-3|TRBV4-1|NA|few
TGCGCCAGCAGCCAAGATTGGTCGCGGGGTCGGACAGATACGCAGTATTTT
CASSQDWSRGRTDTQYF
>TRBJ2-5|TRBV20-1|NA|many
TGCAGTGCCTTTTACGAGACCCAGTACTTC
CSAFYETQYF